Shown below are 3 T cell receptor beta chains from a single sample sequenced in a study of immune evolution from preneoplasia to lung adenocarcinoma. Sequencing was performed with immunoSEQ multiplex PCR; in TCRdb, only in-frame clones are kept and a portion is missing. Among roughly 5,200 clones listed, around three quarters were seen once. Source material: FFPE normal lung tissue adjacent to the tumor. The receptors originated from a person aged 50-70 years with lung adenocarcinoma.

Notes on this clone: One end of the junction does not line up with germline, which may come from a read error. V gene TRBV2 combines with J gene TRBJ2-5, with TRBD2 matching over 10 bases. The germline V gene has CDR1 SNHLY and CDR2 FYNNEI. This CDR3 is 14 amino acids long. The CDR3 spells CASSEAGGQETQYF. The CDR3 DNA sequence: TGTGCCAGCAGCGAAGCGGGAGGGCAAGAGACCCAGTACTTC.

The CDR3 coding sequence is TGTGCCAGCAGCATCTCGACAGTGAACACTGAAGCTTTCTTT. Amino acid sequence: CASSISTVNTEAFF. The chain has TRBV7-8 and TRBJ1-1; tentative D call: TRBD1 (5 bases). CDR1 SGHVS and CDR2 FQNEAQ come from the germline V gene. CDR3 size: 14 residues. Between the trimmed V and J ends, which lost 5 bases and 0 bases, there was a span of 10 bases.

This clone was recorded once. Written as DNA, the CDR3 is TGTGCCAGCAGCAACAGGGGTGTGCGTAAGGAGCAGTACTTC. This encodes CASSNRGVRKEQYF. This rearrangement joins TRBV11-3 to TRBJ2-7; 7 bases align to TRBD1. There are 14 residues in the CDR3. CDR1 is SGHNT and CDR2 is YENEEA in the germline V gene. V was clipped by 5 bases and J by 7 bases; unmatched bases: 11.